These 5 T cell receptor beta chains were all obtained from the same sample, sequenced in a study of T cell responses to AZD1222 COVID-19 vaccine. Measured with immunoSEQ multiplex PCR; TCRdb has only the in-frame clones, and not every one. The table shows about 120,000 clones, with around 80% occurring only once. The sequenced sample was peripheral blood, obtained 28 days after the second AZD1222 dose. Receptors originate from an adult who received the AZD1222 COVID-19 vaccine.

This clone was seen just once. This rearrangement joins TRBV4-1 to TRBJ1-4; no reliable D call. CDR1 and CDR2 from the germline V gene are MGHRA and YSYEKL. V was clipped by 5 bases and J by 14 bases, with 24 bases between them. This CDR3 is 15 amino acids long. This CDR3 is CASSSGGRLSERLFF. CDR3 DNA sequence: TGCGCCAGCAGCTCGGGAGGCCGGTTGAGTGAAAGGCTGTTTTTT.

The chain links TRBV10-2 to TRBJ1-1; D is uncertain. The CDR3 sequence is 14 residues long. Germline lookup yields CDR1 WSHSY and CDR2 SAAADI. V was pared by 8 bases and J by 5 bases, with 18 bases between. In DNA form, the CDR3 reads TGCGCCAGCTTAGGATTGGGCGGGTGGACTGAAGCTTTCTTT. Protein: CASLGLGGWTEAFF.

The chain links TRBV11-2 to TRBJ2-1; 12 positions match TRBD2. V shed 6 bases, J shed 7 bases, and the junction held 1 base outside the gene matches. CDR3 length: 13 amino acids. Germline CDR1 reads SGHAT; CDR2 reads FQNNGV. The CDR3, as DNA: TGTGCCAGCAGACTAGCGGGGGGAAATGAGCAGTTCTTC. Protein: CASRLAGGNEQFF.

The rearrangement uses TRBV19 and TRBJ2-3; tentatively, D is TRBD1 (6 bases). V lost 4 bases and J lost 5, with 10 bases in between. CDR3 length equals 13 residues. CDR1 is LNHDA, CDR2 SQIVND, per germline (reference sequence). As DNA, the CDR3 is TGTGCCAGTAGTACCCTACAGGGAGATACGCAGTATTTT. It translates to CASSTLQGDTQYF.

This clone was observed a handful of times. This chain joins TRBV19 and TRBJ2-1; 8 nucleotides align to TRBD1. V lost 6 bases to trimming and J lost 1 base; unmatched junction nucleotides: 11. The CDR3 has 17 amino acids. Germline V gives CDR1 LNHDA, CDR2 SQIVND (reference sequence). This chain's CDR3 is CASRSRGPPGSYNEQFF. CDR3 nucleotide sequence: TGTGCCAGTAGGAGCAGGGGGCCCCCAGGGTCCTACAATGAGCAGTTCTTC.